Presented here are 29 T cell receptor beta chains from one specimen sequenced in a study of blood T cell repertoires in COVID-19. TCRdb's copy holds only in-frame clones and misses some; the assay was immunoSEQ multiplex PCR. The repertoire has over 200,000 clones, around 80% of them found once; the top ten carry about 5.7%. What was sequenced was peripheral blood. The receptors shown here come from an elderly man with acute or convalescent COVID-19.

The rearrangement uses TRBV7-2 and TRBJ1-1; TRBD1 might be the D (6 bases). The CDR3 covers 13 residues. V was trimmed by 5 bases and J by 4 bases, leaving 11 bases between them. Germline CDR1 reads SGHTA; CDR2 reads FQGNSA. The CDR3: CASSLWGRTEAFF. The DNA of the CDR3 is TGTGCCAGCAGCCTGTGGGGGCGCACTGAAGCTTTCTTT.

The chain has TRBV5-1 and TRBJ1-5, with D possibly being TRBD1 (6 bases). Per germline, CDR1 SGHRS and CDR2 YFSETQ. There are 15 residues in the CDR3. Trimming removed 0 bases at V and 6 bases at J, with 13 bases between. The CDR3 loop reads CASSLDGAGAQPQHF. DNA for the CDR3: TGCGCCAGCAGCTTGGATGGCGCAGGGGCTCAGCCCCAGCATTTT.

Worth noting for this clone: Other DNA sequences from this sample encode an identical CDR3 as well. This chain uses TRBV7-2 with TRBJ1-2; D is possibly TRBD1 (6 bases). This CDR3 has 13 residues. Looked up from germline, CDR1 is SGHTA and CDR2 is FQGNSA. V shed 5 bases and J shed 4 bases, with 11 bases lying between them. In DNA, the CDR3 is TGTGCCAGCAGCCGTGGACAGATCTATGGCTACACCTTC. As protein: CASSRGQIYGYTF.

V gene TRBV27 combines with J gene TRBJ2-1; TRBD2 aligns across 10 bases. The CDR3 is 15 residues long. V shed 3 bases and J 9 bases; nucleotides not matched to a gene: 8. Per germline, CDR1 MNHEY and CDR2 SMNVEV (reference sequence). In nucleotides, the CDR3 is TGTGCCAGCAGTTTTTGGGCTAGCGGGGGCGTTGAGCAGTTCTTC. Residues: CASSFWASGGVEQFF.

This chain joins TRBV14 and TRBJ1-5; D gene uncertain. V lost 5 bases, J lost 6 bases, and 11 bases lay in between. CDR3 length: 13 residues. Germline V lookup: CDR1 SGHDN, CDR2 FVKESK. The CDR3: CASSELELQPQHF. For the CDR3, the DNA is TGTGCCAGCAGCGAGTTGGAGCTTCAGCCCCAGCATTTT.

This chain connects TRBV5-1 to TRBJ2-7; the match to TRBD2 covers 11 bases. The CDR3 covers 14 residues. The V segment lost 3 bases and the J segment 3 bases; nucleotides outside the gene matches: 2. CDR1 is SGHRS, CDR2 YFSETQ, per germline. This CDR3 reads CASSSSGGNYEQYF. CDR3 nucleotide sequence: TGCGCCAGCAGCTCTAGCGGGGGGAACTACGAGCAGTACTTC.

The rearrangement joins TRBV3-1 (or the pseudogene TRBV3-2) to TRBJ1-6; D call uncertain. The CDR3 has 14 residues. The germline V and J ends were trimmed by 3 bases and 4 bases, with 7 bases remaining between them. Germline-derived CDR1 and CDR2 are LGHDT and YNNKEL (reference sequence). The CDR3: CASSQGTYNSPLHF. Here the CDR3 DNA reads TGTGCCAGCAGCCAGGGCACATATAATTCACCCCTCCACTTT.

This chain connects TRBV6-1 to TRBJ2-2; 10 bases are shared with TRBD2. Germline V gives CDR1 MNHNS, CDR2 SASEGT. There are 19 residues in the CDR3. After removal of 2 bases from V and 6 bases from J, the junction contained 15 bases not matched to a gene. In nucleotides, the CDR3 is TGTGCCAGCAGTGAATTGTTCCCTGGGCTAGCGGGAGTTCCCGGGGAGCTGTTTTTT. This codes for CASSELFPGLAGVPGELFF.

The rearrangement links TRBV5-4 to TRBJ1-4; tentatively, D is TRBD1 (5 bases). This CDR3 contains 14 residues. The germline V and J ends were trimmed by 4 bases and 8 bases, with 15 bases remaining between them. CDR1 SGHNT and CDR2 YYREEE come from the germline V gene (reference sequence). The DNA for the CDR3 is TGTGCCAGCAGCCCCGGGGGAGTGGGAGAAAAACTGTTTTTT. This translates into CASSPGGVGEKLFF.

The chain has TRBV29-1 and TRBJ2-7; TRBD2 might be the D (6 bases). The V gene lost 6 bases and the J gene lost 1 base, with 16 bases spanning the gap. The CDR3 is 14 amino acids. Germline lookup yields CDR1 SQVTM and CDR2 ANQGSEA. CDR3 DNA: TGCAGCGTGGGGGGAATTGACAGATCCTACGAGCAGTACTTC. This codes for CSVGGIDRSYEQYF.

The J gene is TRBJ2-7, the V gene TRBV2; 7 nucleotides align to TRBD2. The V gene end was trimmed by 6 bases and the J gene end by 0 bases; junction bases not matched to a gene: 2. Germline CDR1 is SNHLY and CDR2 is FYNNEI. This CDR3 region has 13 residues. CDR3 nucleotides: TGTGCCAGCAGCGGCGGGAGCTCCTACGAGCAGTACTTC. This translates into CASSGGSSYEQYF.

The CDR3 nucleotides read TGTGCCAGCAGCCCCTCGGGGGGCGCTTTGGGTTCACCCCTCCACTTT. It translates to CASSPSGGALGSPLHF. The rearrangement links TRBV7-9 to TRBJ1-6, with D possibly matching TRBD1 (6 bases). Germline CDR1 reads SEHNR; CDR2 reads FQNEAQ (reference sequence). The CDR3 length is 16 residues. Trimming stripped 5 bases from V and 9 bases from J, with 20 bases between. Filled out from reference TRBV7-9 and TRBJ1-6, the complete variable domain reads DTGVSQNPRHKITKRGQNVTFRCDPISEHNRLYWYRQTLGQGPEFLTYFQNEAQLEKSRLLSDRFSAERPKGSFSTLEIQRTEQGDSAMYLCASSPSGGALGSPLHFGNGTRLTVT.

The chain employs TRBV2 and TRBJ2-7; TRBD2 aligns across 8 bases. The CDR3 extends over 16 amino acids. Looked up from germline, CDR1 is SNHLY and CDR2 is FYNNEI. The V gene end was trimmed by 3 bases and the J gene end by 3 bases; junction bases not matched to a gene: 10. DNA of the CDR3: TGTGCCAGCAGTGAGTGGGCGGGGGGAGGAGGCTACGAGCAGTACTTC. It encodes CASSEWAGGGGYEQYF.

The gene calls are TRBV7-9 and TRBJ2-4; the D gene is possibly TRBD2 (5 bases). V dropped 5 bases and J dropped 6 bases, with 20 bases sitting between them. Germline V CDR1 and CDR2: SEHNR, FQNEAQ (reference sequence). The CDR3 is made up of 16 amino acids. CDR3 bases: TGTGCCAGCAGCCGAGAGATCGGCTTGGCGGGAAACATTCAGTACTTC. Its protein is CASSREIGLAGNIQYF.

This clone appeared once. V and J are TRBV27 and TRBJ2-1; possible D gene TRBD2, 6 bases. CDR3 length: 15 residues. In germline, CDR1 is MNHEY, CDR2 SMNVEV (reference sequence). Trimming pared 3 bases from V and 3 bases from J, leaving 12 bases between. The CDR3 DNA reads TGTGCCAGCAGTTTTGGAGGGGAAGGCTACAATGAGCAGTTCTTC. It encodes CASSFGGEGYNEQFF.

This clone was seen more than once but under ten times. In DNA form, the CDR3 reads TGCGCCAGCAGCCAAGGTCCGGTTGCGTTTTTT. Translation gives CASSQGPVAFF. The gene calls are TRBV4-1 and TRBJ1-4, with no clear D. This CDR3 spans 11 amino acids. In germline, CDR1 is MGHRA, CDR2 YSYEKL. Trimming removed 1 base from V and 16 bases from J, with 10 bases in between.

This rearrangement joins TRBV4-1 to TRBJ2-2; no clear D. This CDR3 region has 12 residues. Germline V lookup: CDR1 MGHRA, CDR2 YSYEKL. V gave up 0 bases and J gave up 7 bases, with 3 bases separating them. CDR3 sequence reads: CASSQDIGELFF. The CDR3 DNA follows: TGCGCCAGCAGCCAAGATATCGGGGAGCTGTTTTTT.

The chain links TRBV27 to TRBJ1-4; TRBD1 might be the D (6 bases). Germline CDR1 is MNHEY and CDR2 is SMNVEV (reference sequence). V was shortened by 6 bases and J by 4 bases, with 24 bases between the two germline ends. The CDR3 runs to 18 residues. CDR3 sequence: CASRSTGLPSQVNEKLFF. The CDR3, as DNA: TGTGCCAGCAGATCTACAGGGCTTCCTTCGCAGGTTAATGAAAAACTGTTTTTT.

The chain carries TRBV6-4 and TRBJ2-2; a weak D match, TRBD2 (5 bases). The CDR3 consists of 14 residues. CDR1 MRHNA and CDR2 SNTAGT come from the germline V gene. Trimming stripped 4 bases from V and 1 base from J, with 7 bases between. DNA for the CDR3: TGTGCCAGCAGTGGGACTTTGAACACCGGGGAGCTGTTTTTT. Protein: CASSGTLNTGELFF.

This clone turned up a few times. The J gene is TRBJ2-1, the V gene TRBV19; TRBD2 matches at 10 bases. The length of the CDR3 is 18 residues. Germline V gives CDR1 LNHDA, CDR2 SQIVND (reference sequence). Trimming at V came to 5 bases and at J to 8 bases, leaving 18 bases not matched to a gene. The CDR3 sequence: CASSSRMSGGARTYEQFF. The CDR3 nucleotides are TGTGCCAGTAGTTCCCGGATGAGCGGGGGGGCCAGAACCTATGAGCAGTTCTTC.

The genes are TRBV12-3 or TRBV12-4 and TRBJ2-3; D might be TRBD2 (6 bases). The V and J ends lost 6 bases and 3 bases respectively, with 7 bases between them. This CDR3 has 12 residues. CDR3 sequence: CASRRGTDTQYF. DNA of the CDR3: TGTGCCAGCAGACGGGGGACAGATACGCAGTATTTT.

The chain uses TRBV20-1 and TRBJ2-7; a possible D gene is TRBD1 (6 bases). CDR1 is DFQATT and CDR2 is SNEGSKA in the germline V gene (reference sequence). Trimming pared 3 bases from V and 3 bases from J, leaving 15 bases between. This CDR3 region has 14 residues. The CDR3 is CSASTGFTGYEQYF. Written as DNA, the CDR3 is TGCAGTGCTAGTACAGGGTTCACGGGCTACGAGCAGTACTTC.

This clone was counted many times. The rearrangement uses TRBV2 and TRBJ1-2; D not certain. Germline loops: CDR1 SNHLY, CDR2 FYNNEI. Between the trimmed V and J ends, which lost 5 bases and 1 base, there was a span of 17 bases. CDR3 length equals 16 residues. CDR3 region: CASSPTDGRGNYGYTF. CDR3 DNA sequence: TGTGCCAGCAGTCCCACCGACGGACGGGGTAACTATGGCTACACCTTC. Together with reference TRBV2 and TRBJ1-2, the CDR3 gives the full variable domain: EPEVTQTPSHQVTQMGQEVILRCVPISNHLYFYWYRQILGQKVEFLVSFYNNEISEKSEIFDDQFSVERPDGSNFTLKIRSTKLEDSAMYFCASSPTDGRGNYGYTFGSGTRLTVV.

The chain carries TRBV11-3 and TRBJ2-1; D is unresolved. The germline V gene encodes CDR1 SGHNT and CDR2 YENEEA. Between the trimmed V and J ends, which lost 6 bases and 0 bases, there was a span of 9 bases. The CDR3 is made up of 14 amino acids. The CDR3 sequence is CASSKSNSYNEQFF. The CDR3 DNA is TGTGCCAGCAGTAAGTCTAACTCCTACAATGAGCAGTTCTTC.

This rearrangement joins TRBV5-5 to TRBJ2-3, with 12 positions matching TRBD2. Trimming at V came to 4 bases and at J to 4 bases, leaving 7 bases not matched to a gene. The CDR3 spans 16 residues. Germline assignment: CDR1 SGHKS and CDR2 YYEKEE (reference sequence). CDR3 nucleotide sequence: TGTGCCAGCAGCCCGGGGGCTAGCGGGGGGGCAGATACGCAGTATTTT. Its protein is CASSPGASGGADTQYF.

This clone appeared a single time. This chain links TRBV24-1 with TRBJ2-2, with D possibly being TRBD2 (5 bases). With 5 bases removed from V and 1 base from J, the gap between germline ends came to 7 bases. The germline V gene encodes CDR1 KGHDR and CDR2 SFDVKD. The CDR3 consists of 14 residues. The CDR3 DNA is TGTGCCACCAGTGCGGGGAGGAACACCGGGGAGCTGTTTTTT. The encoded protein is CATSAGRNTGELFF.

The genes are TRBV3-1 (or the pseudogene TRBV3-2) and TRBJ2-4; possible D gene TRBD2, 5 bases. Germline V gene lookup returns CDR1 LGHDT and CDR2 YNNKEL (reference sequence). The CDR3 has 13 amino acids. V was trimmed by 0 bases and J by 8 bases, leaving 8 bases between them. The CDR3 is CASSQDSRDIQYF. The CDR3 coding sequence is TGTGCCAGCAGCCAAGATTCGCGGGACATTCAGTACTTC.

V and J are TRBV29-1 and TRBJ1-2, with 7 positions matching TRBD1. J lost 2 bases, V lost 3 bases, and 6 bases had no gene match. The CDR3 loop spans 14 amino acids. Germline V gives CDR1 SQVTM, CDR2 ANQGSEA. DNA of the CDR3: TGCAGCGTTGACTCTCTCAGGGGGAACTATGGCTACACCTTC. Translation gives CSVDSLRGNYGYTF. Together with reference TRBV29-1 and TRBJ1-2, the CDR3 gives the full variable domain: SAVISQKPSRDICQRGTSLTIQCQVDSQVTMMFWYRQQPGQSLTLIATANQGSEATYESGFVIDKFPISRPNLTFSTLTVSNMSPEDSSIYLCSVDSLRGNYGYTFGSGTRLTVV.

This clone came up a few times. The genes are TRBV5-1 and TRBJ1-1; 9 bases align to TRBD1. V trimming: 1 base; J trimming: 5 bases; junction bases outside the gene matches: 6. This CDR3 is 15 amino acids long. The germline CDR1 and CDR2 sequences are SGHRS and YFSETQ. For the CDR3, the DNA is TGCGCCAGCAGCTTGACGACAGGGGGGTTGACTGAAGCTTTCTTT. Protein sequence: CASSLTTGGLTEAFF.